One T cell receptor (beta chain) is described in this entry. Its antigen is currently not known. The input lacks base qualities; no much larger clone sits a single base away. Trimming accounts for 0 bases at V and 4 bases at J, while the number of junction bases matched to no gene is 2. CDR1 and CDR2 were assigned from the germline V gene as SGHRS and YFSETQ. Counted from cysteine to phenylalanine, this CDR3 has 16 amino acids. The kept DNA is CDR3 alone, 48 bases in frame from the first base. This sample is drawn from a study of T cell responses to AZD1222 COVID-19 vaccine (dated by TCRdb to the early 2020s). Background for the entire study: Because spike-specific TCR depth and breadth did not differ between the two schedules, AZD1222 recipients who got a second dose at roughly 4 weeks were pooled with those who got a second dose at roughly 12 weeks. A total of 230 to 250 trial participants underwent TCR sequencing, of whom 207 received two doses of AZD1222 and approximately 25 received two doses of the MenACWY control vaccine. Trial participants were enrolled by age into subgroups of 18-55, 56-69 and 70-plus years, and around 150, 29 and 61 TCR-sequenced participants, respectively, were included in these subgroups.

The time point label for this specimen denotes: baseline before first vaccination. The vaccinee samples were drawn from two UK trials, COV001 and COV002, one of which was a single-blind randomized controlled phase 2/3 trial testing AZD1222 (ChAdOx1 nCoV-19) in healthy adults. For TCRbeta chain sequencing, PBMC samples from trial participants were taken at day 0 and at day 28 after the second dose. What the study reported, not specific to this receptor: Epitopes outside the regions mutated in the B.1.351 and B.1.1.7 variants were reportedly recognized by nearly half of the unique spike-specific TCRs. CD4 TCRs associated with the vaccine covered the entire spike protein, and the dominant responses were in regions 160-218 and 743-854. Because no samples from the day 14 peak response were available, repertoires could be characterized only after the peak T cell response. Participants were mostly white British and included more females than males, and it was suggested by the authors that clonal diversity may have been underestimated. In the small 56-69-year group, the increase in depth fell short of significance, most likely because of low power. Spike-specific TCR breadth and depth rose significantly after two AZD1222 doses compared with day 0 and with MenACWY recipients. Only five or six AZD1222 recipients were SARS-CoV-2 seropositive at baseline, limiting conclusions about previously exposed vaccinees.

The CDR3 regions of human TCRbeta chains were subjected to immunosequencing. As for the original processing: TCRs in the repertoires were matched against a reference library of SARS-CoV-2-specific TCRs that had been generated with the MIRA antigen-specificity platform. Breadth meant the fraction of unique TCRs that were SARS-CoV-2-associated, whereas depth meant the fraction of total T cells that were SARS-CoV-2-associated. Each spike-specific TCR was assigned to its reactive spike region and to a CD4 or CD8 class using the MIRA data. Log10-transformed breadth and depth values were compared by one-way ANOVA with Sidak's multiple comparisons tests. The immuneACCESS repertoire file appears here via TCRdb, limited to in-frame rearrangements. These files lack a portion of the clones; in checked studies, under half of the deficit traces to unresolved V genes, and the cause of the others is not known. That table furnishes V, J and clone size, whereas the DNA furnished D and trimming. In this sample the table shows 95,000 to 150,000 clones, around 89% of which occur a single time. Together, the top ten hold about 4.7% of the sample.

The sequence is built from TRBV5-1 and TRBJ2-3, with 13 junctional bases fitting TRBD2. Sample: peripheral blood, taken on day 0 of AZD1222 vaccination. The TCR comes from an adult in good health. The CDR3 protein is CASSLGLAGGPDTQYF. The sequenced DNA: TGCGCCAGCAGCTTGGGACTAGCGGGGGGCCCAGATACGCAGTATTTT. Extended through the reference TRBV5-1 and TRBJ2-3 proteins, this CDR3 yields the full variable domain: KAGVTQTPRYLIKTRGQQVTLSCSPISGHRSVSWYQQTPGQGLQFLFEYFSETQRNKGNFPGRFSGRQFSNSRSEMNVSTLELGDSALYLCASSLGLAGGPDTQYFGPGTRLTVL.